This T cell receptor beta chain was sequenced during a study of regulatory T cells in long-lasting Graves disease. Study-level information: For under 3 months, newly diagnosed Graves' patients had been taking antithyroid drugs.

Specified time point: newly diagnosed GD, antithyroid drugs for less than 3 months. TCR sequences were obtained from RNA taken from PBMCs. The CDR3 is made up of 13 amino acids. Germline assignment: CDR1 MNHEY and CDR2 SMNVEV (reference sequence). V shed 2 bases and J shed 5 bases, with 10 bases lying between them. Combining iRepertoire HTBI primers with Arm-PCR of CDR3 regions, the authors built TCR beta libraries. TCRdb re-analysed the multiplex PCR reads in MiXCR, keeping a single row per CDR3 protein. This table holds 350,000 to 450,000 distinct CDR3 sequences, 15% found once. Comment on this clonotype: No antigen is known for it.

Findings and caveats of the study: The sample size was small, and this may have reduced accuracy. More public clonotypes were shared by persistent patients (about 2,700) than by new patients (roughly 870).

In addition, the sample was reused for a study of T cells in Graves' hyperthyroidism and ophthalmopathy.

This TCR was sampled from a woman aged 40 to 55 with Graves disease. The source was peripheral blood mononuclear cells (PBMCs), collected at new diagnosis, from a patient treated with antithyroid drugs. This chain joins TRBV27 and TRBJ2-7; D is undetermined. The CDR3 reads CASSLVGRHEQYF. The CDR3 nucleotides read TGTGCCAGCAGTTTAGTAGGAAGGCACGAGCAGTACTTC.